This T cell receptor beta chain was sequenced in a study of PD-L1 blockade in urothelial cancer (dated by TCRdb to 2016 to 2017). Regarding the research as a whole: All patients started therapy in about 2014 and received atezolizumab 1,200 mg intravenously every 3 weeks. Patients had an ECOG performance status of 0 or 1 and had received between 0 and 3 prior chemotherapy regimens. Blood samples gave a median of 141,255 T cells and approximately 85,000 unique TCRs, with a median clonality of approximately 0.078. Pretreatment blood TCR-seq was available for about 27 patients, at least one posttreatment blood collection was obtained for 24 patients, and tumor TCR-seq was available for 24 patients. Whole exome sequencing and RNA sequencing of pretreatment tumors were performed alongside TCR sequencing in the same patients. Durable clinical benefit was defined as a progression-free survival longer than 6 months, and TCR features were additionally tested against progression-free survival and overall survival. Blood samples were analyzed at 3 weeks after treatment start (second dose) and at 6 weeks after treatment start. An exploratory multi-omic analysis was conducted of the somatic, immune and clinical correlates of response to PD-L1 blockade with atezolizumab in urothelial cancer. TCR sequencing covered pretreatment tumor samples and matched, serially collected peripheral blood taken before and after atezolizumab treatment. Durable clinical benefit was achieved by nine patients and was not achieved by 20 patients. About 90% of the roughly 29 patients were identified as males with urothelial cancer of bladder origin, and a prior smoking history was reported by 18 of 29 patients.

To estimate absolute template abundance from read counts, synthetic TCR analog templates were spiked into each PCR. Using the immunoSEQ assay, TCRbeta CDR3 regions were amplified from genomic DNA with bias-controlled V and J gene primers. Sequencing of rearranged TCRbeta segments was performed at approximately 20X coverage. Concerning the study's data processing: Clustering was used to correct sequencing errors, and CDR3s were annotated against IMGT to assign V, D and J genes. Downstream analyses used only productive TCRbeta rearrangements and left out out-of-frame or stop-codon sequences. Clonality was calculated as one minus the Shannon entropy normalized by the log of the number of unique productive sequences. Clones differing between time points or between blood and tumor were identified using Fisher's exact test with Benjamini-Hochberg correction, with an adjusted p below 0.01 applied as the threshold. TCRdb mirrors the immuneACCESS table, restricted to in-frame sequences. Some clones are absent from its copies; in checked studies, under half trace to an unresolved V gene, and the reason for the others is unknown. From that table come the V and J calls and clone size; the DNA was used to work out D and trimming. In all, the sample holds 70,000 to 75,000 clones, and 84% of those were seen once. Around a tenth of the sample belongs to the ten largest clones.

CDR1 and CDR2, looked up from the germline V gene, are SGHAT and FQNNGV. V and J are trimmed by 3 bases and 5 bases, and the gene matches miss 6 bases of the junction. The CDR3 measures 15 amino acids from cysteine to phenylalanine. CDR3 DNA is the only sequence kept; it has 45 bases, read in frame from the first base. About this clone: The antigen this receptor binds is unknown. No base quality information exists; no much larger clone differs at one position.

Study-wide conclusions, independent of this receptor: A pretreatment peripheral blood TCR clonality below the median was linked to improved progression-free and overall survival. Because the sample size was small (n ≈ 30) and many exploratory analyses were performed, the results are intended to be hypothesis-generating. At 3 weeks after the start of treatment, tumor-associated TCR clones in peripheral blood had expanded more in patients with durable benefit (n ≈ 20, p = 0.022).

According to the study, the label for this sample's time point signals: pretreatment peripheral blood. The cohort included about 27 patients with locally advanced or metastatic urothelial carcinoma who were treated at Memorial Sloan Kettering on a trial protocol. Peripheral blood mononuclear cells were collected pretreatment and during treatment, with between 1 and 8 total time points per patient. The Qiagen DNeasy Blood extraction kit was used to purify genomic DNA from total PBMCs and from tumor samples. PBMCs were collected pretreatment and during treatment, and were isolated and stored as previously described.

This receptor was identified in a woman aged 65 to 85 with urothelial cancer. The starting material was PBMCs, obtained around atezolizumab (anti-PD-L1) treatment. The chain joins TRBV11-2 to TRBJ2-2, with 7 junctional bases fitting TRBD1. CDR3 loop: CASSLDRPRTGELFF. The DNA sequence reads TGTGCCAGCAGCTTGGACAGGCCGCGGACCGGGGAGCTGTTTTTT. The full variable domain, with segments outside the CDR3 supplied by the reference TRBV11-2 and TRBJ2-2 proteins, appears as EAGVAQSPRYKIIEKRQSVAFWCNPISGHATLYWYQQILGQGPKLLIQFQNNGVVDDSQLPKDRFSAERLKGVDSTLKIQPAKLEDSAVYLCASSLDRPRTGELFFGEGSRLTVL.